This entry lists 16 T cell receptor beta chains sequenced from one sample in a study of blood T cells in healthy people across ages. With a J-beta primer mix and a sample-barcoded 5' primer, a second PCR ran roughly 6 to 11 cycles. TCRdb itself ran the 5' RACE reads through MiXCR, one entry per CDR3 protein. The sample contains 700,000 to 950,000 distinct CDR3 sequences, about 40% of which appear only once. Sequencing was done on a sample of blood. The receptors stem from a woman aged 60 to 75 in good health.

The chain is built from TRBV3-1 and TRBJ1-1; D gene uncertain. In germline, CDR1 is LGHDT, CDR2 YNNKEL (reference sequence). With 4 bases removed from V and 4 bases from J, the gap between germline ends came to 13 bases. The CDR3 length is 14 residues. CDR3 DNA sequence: TGTGCCAGCAGCCCCCTTGCAGGCGTCACTGAAGCTTTCTTT. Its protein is CASSPLAGVTEAFF.

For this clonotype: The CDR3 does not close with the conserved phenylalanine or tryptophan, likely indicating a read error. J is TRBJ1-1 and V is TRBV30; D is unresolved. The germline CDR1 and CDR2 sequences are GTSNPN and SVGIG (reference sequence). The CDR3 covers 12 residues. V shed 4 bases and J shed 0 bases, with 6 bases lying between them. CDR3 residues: CAWIGMNTEAFV. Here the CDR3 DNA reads TGTGCCTGGATCGGGATGAACACTGAAGCTTTCGTT.

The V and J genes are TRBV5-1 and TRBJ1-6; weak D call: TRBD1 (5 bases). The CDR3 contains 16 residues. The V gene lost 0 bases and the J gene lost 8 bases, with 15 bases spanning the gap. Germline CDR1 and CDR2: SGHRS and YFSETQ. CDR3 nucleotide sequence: TGCGCCAGCAGCTTGGGGGGACCAAAATCCTATTCACCCCTCCACTTT. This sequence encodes CASSLGGPKSYSPLHF.

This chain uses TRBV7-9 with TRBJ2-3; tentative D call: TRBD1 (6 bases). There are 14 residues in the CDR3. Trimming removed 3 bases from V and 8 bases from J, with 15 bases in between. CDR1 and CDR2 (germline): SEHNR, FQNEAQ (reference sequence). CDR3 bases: TGTGCCAGCAGCTTGCAGGGGCATTCGGTTACGCAGTATTTT. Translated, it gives CASSLQGHSVTQYF.

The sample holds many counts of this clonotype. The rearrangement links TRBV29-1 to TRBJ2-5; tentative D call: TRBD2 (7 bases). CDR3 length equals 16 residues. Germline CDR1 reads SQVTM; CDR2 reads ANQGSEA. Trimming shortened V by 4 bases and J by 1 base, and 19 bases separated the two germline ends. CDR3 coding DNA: TGCAGCGTTGCCCTGGGGGGGGGGGCTTCCCAAGAGACCCAGTACTTC. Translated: CSVALGGGASQETQYF.

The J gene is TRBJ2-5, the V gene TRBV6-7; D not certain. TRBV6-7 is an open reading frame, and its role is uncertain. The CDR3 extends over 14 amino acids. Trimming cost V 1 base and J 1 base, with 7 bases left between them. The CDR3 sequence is CASSYCGPQETQYF. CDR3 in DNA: TGTGCCAGCAGTTACTGCGGCCCCCAAGAGACCCAGTACTTC.

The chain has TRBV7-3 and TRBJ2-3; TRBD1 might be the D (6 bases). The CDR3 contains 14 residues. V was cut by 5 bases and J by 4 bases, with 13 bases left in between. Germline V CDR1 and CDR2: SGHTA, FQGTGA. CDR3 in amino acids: CASSAQGRPDTQYF. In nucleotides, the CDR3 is TGTGCCAGCAGCGCACAGGGCAGGCCAGATACGCAGTATTTT.

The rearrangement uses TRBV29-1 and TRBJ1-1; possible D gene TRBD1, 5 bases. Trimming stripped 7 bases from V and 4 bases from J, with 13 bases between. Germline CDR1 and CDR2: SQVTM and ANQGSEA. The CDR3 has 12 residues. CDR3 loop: CSGHPGGTEAFF. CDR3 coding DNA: TGCAGCGGCCACCCGGGGGGCACTGAAGCTTTCTTT.

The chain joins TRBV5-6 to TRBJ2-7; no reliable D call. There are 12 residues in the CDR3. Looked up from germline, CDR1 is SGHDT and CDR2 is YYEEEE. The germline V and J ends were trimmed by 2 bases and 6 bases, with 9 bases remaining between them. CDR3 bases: TGTGCCAGCAGCTTTTTGGCTCGCGAGCAGTACTTC. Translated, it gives CASSFLAREQYF.

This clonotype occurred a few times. CDR3 amino acids: CASSVAGVGLTDTQYF. The CDR3, as DNA: TGTGCCAGCAGCGTCGCCGGGGTGGGACTCACAGATACGCAGTATTTT. The genes are TRBV7-2 and TRBJ2-3; perhaps TRBD2 as D (6 bases). CDR3 length equals 16 residues. Between the trimmed V and J ends, which lost 5 bases and 2 bases, there was a span of 17 bases. CDR1 is SGHTA and CDR2 is FQGNSA in the germline V gene.

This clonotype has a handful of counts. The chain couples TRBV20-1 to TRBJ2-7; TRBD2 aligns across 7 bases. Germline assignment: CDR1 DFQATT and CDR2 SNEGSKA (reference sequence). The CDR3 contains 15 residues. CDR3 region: CSADDPGGASYEQYF. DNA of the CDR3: TGCAGCGCCGACGACCCGGGAGGTGCGTCCTACGAGCAGTACTTC.

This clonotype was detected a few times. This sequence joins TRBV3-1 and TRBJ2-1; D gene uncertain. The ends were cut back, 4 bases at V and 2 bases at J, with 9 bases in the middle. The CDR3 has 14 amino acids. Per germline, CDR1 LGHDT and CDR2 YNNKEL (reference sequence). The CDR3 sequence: CASSLWAAYNEQFF. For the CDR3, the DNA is TGTGCCAGCAGCCTATGGGCCGCCTACAATGAGCAGTTCTTC.

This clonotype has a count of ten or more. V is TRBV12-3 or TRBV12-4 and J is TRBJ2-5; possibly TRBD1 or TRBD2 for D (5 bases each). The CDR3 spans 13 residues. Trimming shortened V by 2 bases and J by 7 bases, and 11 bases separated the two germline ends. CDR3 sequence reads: CASSLSGQGTQYF. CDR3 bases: TGTGCCAGCAGTTTATCGGGGCAGGGGACCCAGTACTTC.

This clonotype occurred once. In DNA, the CDR3 is TGCGCCAGCAGCTTGGTACAGTCAGAACGGGAAGCTTTCTTT. As protein: CASSLVQSEREAFF. The rearrangement links TRBV5-1 to TRBJ1-1; unclear D gene. The germline V and J ends were trimmed by 0 bases and 8 bases, with 14 bases remaining between them. There are 14 residues in the CDR3. Per germline, CDR1 SGHRS and CDR2 YFSETQ.

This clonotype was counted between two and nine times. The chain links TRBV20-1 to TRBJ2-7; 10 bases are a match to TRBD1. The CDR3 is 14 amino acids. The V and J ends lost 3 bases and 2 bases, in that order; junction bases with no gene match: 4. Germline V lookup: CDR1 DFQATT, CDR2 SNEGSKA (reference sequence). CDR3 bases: TGCAGTGCTAGGGGAGACAGGGGGCCCTACGAGCAGTACTTC. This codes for CSARGDRGPYEQYF.

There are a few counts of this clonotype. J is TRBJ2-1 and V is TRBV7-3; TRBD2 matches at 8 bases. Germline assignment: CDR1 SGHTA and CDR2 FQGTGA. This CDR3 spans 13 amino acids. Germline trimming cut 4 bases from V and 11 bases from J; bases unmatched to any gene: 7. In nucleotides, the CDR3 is TGTGCCAGCAGCTCAGGGACTAGGGGAAAGCAGTTCTTC. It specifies CASSSGTRGKQFF.